The T cell receptor beta chain under discussion was sequenced for a study of shared clonotypes between healthy human individuals. Profiling relied on immunoSEQ multiplex PCR, and the TCRdb table lists in-frame clones only, not all of them. The table shows around 2,100,000 clones, with approximately 95% occurring only once. Terminally differentiated effector memory CD45RA+ cells were excluded by CCR7 positive selection of CD45RO-negative cells. Specimen: naive CD8+ T cells sorted from blood. This receptor was obtained from a man in his late teens or twenties in good health.

The CDR3 DNA reads as TGTGCCAGCAGCTTATCGGGGTGGCGGAACACTGAAGCTTTCTTT. This encodes CASSLSGWRNTEAFF. The chain couples TRBV7-9 to TRBJ1-1; D is unresolved. The V and J ends lost 2 bases and 1 base respectively, with 11 bases between them. This CDR3 spans 15 amino acids. CDR1 SEHNR and CDR2 FQNEAQ come from the germline V gene (reference sequence).